Listed below are T cell receptor beta chains from one sample, sequenced in a study of blood T cell repertoires in COVID-19. Measured with immunoSEQ multiplex PCR; TCRdb has only the in-frame clones, and not every one. The sample has about 140,000 clones, about 80% seen once; the top ten hold about 5.8%. Sequencing was performed on peripheral blood. The receptor set was obtained from a human donor in a cohort sampled during active COVID-19. Both conserved end residues are part of each CDR3. A D gene is named only where the DNA matches it firmly. Size tells how often a clone was seen (once, few, many) or the class of an expanded clone, and some rows leave it out.

j_gene: TRBJ1-4
abundance: -
v_gene: TRBV3-1/TRBV3-2
d_gene: -
CDR3aa: CASSQDGGLRADRSNEKLFF
CDR3nt: TGTGCCAGCAGCCAAGATGGGGGCCTGAGGGCGGATCGTAGTAATGAAAAACTGTTTTTT

j_gene: TRBJ2-2
abundance: -
v_gene: TRBV3-1/TRBV3-2
d_gene: -
CDR3aa: CASSQEWVTGKNTGELFF
CDR3nt: TGTGCCAGCAGCCAAGAATGGGTCACGGGGAAGAACACCGGGGAGCTGTTTTTT

j_gene: TRBJ1-2
abundance: -
v_gene: TRBV7-8
d_gene: -
CDR3aa: CASSPRQARGYTF
CDR3nt: TGTGCCAGCAGCCCCAGACAGGCCAGGGGCTACACCTTC

j_gene: TRBJ1-1
abundance: -
v_gene: TRBV2
d_gene: -
CDR3aa: CASSPQLLYTEAFF
CDR3nt: TGTGCCAGCTCGCCTCAATTACTTTACACTGAAGCTTTCTTT

j_gene: TRBJ2-7
abundance: -
v_gene: TRBV11-2
d_gene: TRBD2
CDR3aa: CASSISGGAPYEQYF
CDR3nt: TGTGCCAGCAGCATTAGCGGGGGGGCCCCCTACGAGCAGTACTTC

j_gene: TRBJ2-3
abundance: -
v_gene: TRBV5-1
d_gene: -
CDR3aa: CASSLTSSTDTQYF
CDR3nt: TGCGCCAGCAGCTTGACTTCTAGCACAGATACGCAGTATTTT

j_gene: TRBJ2-7
abundance: -
v_gene: TRBV19
d_gene: TRBD1
CDR3aa: CASSTEGAKGSEQYF
CDR3nt: TGTGCCAGTAGTACCGAGGGGGCGAAAGGTTCCGAGCAGTACTTC

j_gene: TRBJ2-1
abundance: -
v_gene: TRBV9
d_gene: TRBD1
CDR3aa: CASSVAKGASNEQFF
CDR3nt: TGTGCCAGCAGCGTAGCGAAGGGGGCGAGCAATGAGCAGTTCTTC

j_gene: TRBJ1-2
abundance: -
v_gene: TRBV7-2
d_gene: -
CDR3aa: CASSSTGYGYTF
CDR3nt: TGTGCCAGCAGCTCGACAGGATATGGCTACACCTTC

j_gene: TRBJ1-5
abundance: -
v_gene: TRBV19
d_gene: TRBD1
CDR3aa: CASSWDRGLGQPQHF
CDR3nt: TGTGCCAGTAGTTGGGACAGGGGGCTTGGACAGCCCCAGCATTTT

j_gene: TRBJ1-2
abundance: -
v_gene: TRBV5-1
d_gene: TRBD1
CDR3aa: CASSVQGESGYTF
CDR3nt: TGCGCCAGCAGCGTACAGGGGGAAAGTGGCTACACCTTC

j_gene: TRBJ1-1
abundance: -
v_gene: TRBV28
d_gene: -
CDR3aa: CASSLLRGYATEAFF
CDR3nt: TGTGCCAGCAGTTTATTACGGGGATATGCCACTGAAGCTTTCTTT

j_gene: TRBJ2-1
abundance: -
v_gene: TRBV5-1
d_gene: TRBD1
CDR3aa: CASSLLPGQGANEQFF
CDR3nt: TGCGCCAGCAGCCTCTTACCGGGACAGGGGGCCAATGAGCAGTTCTTC

j_gene: TRBJ1-1
abundance: -
v_gene: TRBV5-4
d_gene: TRBD1
CDR3aa: CASSFGVGDRWKAEAFF
CDR3nt: TGTGCCAGCAGCTTTGGGGTGGGGGACAGGTGGAAAGCTGAAGCTTTCTTT

j_gene: TRBJ1-2
abundance: -
v_gene: TRBV19
d_gene: TRBD1
CDR3aa: CASSPTGGSGGYTF
CDR3nt: TGTGCCAGTAGTCCGACAGGGGGGTCGGGTGGCTACACCTTC

j_gene: TRBJ2-7
abundance: once
v_gene: TRBV6-5
d_gene: -
CDR3aa: CASSPSGQTYEQYF
CDR3nt: TGTGCCAGCAGTCCCTCGGGACAAACCTACGAGCAGTACTTC

j_gene: TRBJ2-2
abundance: -
v_gene: TRBV18
d_gene: -
CDR3aa: CASSPRQEAGELFF
CDR3nt: TGTGCCAGCTCACCGAGACAGGAGGCCGGGGAGCTGTTTTTT

j_gene: TRBJ2-1
abundance: -
v_gene: TRBV11-2
d_gene: -
CDR3aa: CASSSPRDFPYNEQFF
CDR3nt: TGTGCCAGCAGCTCCCCGCGAGACTTTCCCTACAATGAGCAGTTCTTC

j_gene: TRBJ1-1
abundance: -
v_gene: TRBV7-6
d_gene: -
CDR3aa: CASSSAGTANTEAFF
CDR3nt: TGTGCCAGCAGCTCAGCCGGGACTGCGAACACTGAAGCTTTCTTT

j_gene: TRBJ2-5
abundance: -
v_gene: TRBV12-3/TRBV12-4
d_gene: -
CDR3aa: CASSLFGERTQYF
CDR3nt: TGTGCCAGCAGTCTTTTCGGGGAAAGGACCCAGTACTTC

j_gene: TRBJ1-2
abundance: once
v_gene: TRBV7-2
d_gene: -
CDR3aa: CASSLEQGFYGYTF
CDR3nt: TGTGCCAGCAGCTTAGAACAGGGTTTCTATGGCTACACCTTC

j_gene: TRBJ1-6
abundance: once
v_gene: TRBV6-1
d_gene: -
CDR3aa: CASSDPYSPLHF
CDR3nt: TGTGCCAGCAGTGATCCATATTCACCCCTCCACTTT

j_gene: TRBJ2-7
abundance: many
v_gene: TRBV7-9
d_gene: -
CDR3aa: CASSFAGAPEQYF
CDR3nt: TGTGCCAGCAGCTTCGCAGGGGCCCCTGAGCAGTACTTC

j_gene: TRBJ2-7
abundance: -
v_gene: TRBV19
d_gene: TRBD1
CDR3aa: CASSTRGNTYEQYF
CDR3nt: TGTGCCAGTAGTACCAGGGGGAATACCTACGAGCAGTACTTC

j_gene: TRBJ1-2
abundance: -
v_gene: TRBV5-8
d_gene: -
CDR3aa: CASSQTNRDYGYTF
CDR3nt: TGTGCCAGCAGCCAAACGAACAGGGACTATGGCTACACCTTC

j_gene: TRBJ2-1
abundance: -
v_gene: TRBV7-8
d_gene: -
CDR3aa: CASSLLSDKQRPEQFF
CDR3nt: TGTGCCAGCAGCCTCCTCTCTGATAAACAGCGGCCAGAGCAGTTCTTC